What follows are 16 T cell receptor beta chains derived from one specimen sequenced in a study of post-analysis software for immune sequencing data. Findings and caveats of the study: In patients, a few TRBV segments were more frequent than in controls, with TRBV5-6, TRBV5-1 and TRBV20-1 among them.

Unique molecular identifiers featured in each of the TCR beta cDNA libraries. In TCRdb, the PCR reads were re-called with MiXCR into one record per CDR3 protein. The sample gives a few hundred thousand distinct CDR3 sequences, over 30% of which show up once; 7.5% to 8.5% is in the top ten. Antigens for these TCRs are unknown. The sequencing sample was made of blood. These receptors were taken from a girl aged 2-15 years with multiple sclerosis.

This clonotype was observed at least ten times. The chain uses TRBV29-1 and TRBJ2-3; D unclear. The CDR3 loop spans 12 amino acids. In germline, CDR1 is SQVTM, CDR2 ANQGSEA. Between the trimmed V and J ends, which lost 2 bases and 3 bases, there was a span of 6 bases. This CDR3 reads CSVECDTDTQYF. For the CDR3, the DNA is TGCAGCGTTGAATGCGATACAGATACGCAGTATTTT.

This clonotype was recorded a few times. This sequence joins TRBV6-6 and TRBJ2-5, with TRBD2 matching 13 bases. TRBJ2-7 explains the end of the DNA better; the J call may be wrong. CDR1 and CDR2 from the germline V gene are MNHNY and SVGAGI (reference sequence). This CDR3 comprises 15 residues. Written as DNA, the CDR3 is TGTGCCAGTGCAACGGGACTAGCGGGGCACTACGAGCAGTACTTC. It is translated as CASATGLAGHYEQYF.

The rearrangement joins TRBV6-5 to TRBJ1-1, with 8 nucleotides matching TRBD1. Germline lookup yields CDR1 MNHEY and CDR2 SVGAGI. Trimming at V came to 6 bases and at J to 6 bases, leaving 9 bases not matched to a gene. The length of the CDR3 is 14 residues. The DNA of the CDR3 is TGTGCCAGCAGGCGACAGGGGAAATCCCCTGAAGCTTTCTTT. It translates to CASRRQGKSPEAFF.

The chain has TRBV28 and TRBJ2-5; D might be TRBD1 or TRBD2, each matching 5 bases. Germline CDR1 MDHEN, CDR2 SYDVKM. This CDR3 is 13 amino acids long. V was pared by 6 bases and J by 1 base, with 9 bases between. The CDR3 loop reads CASRVGAQETQYF. The CDR3 DNA is TGTGCCAGCAGGGTCGGGGCCCAAGAGACCCAGTACTTC.

The V call is TRBV28, the J call TRBJ1-1, with D possibly TRBD1 on 5 matching bases. The V end was cut by 5 bases, the J end by 1 base, with 23 bases between. There are 18 residues in the CDR3. Per the germline V gene, CDR1 is MDHEN and CDR2 is SYDVKM. The CDR3 nucleotides are TGTGCCAGCAGTCCCCTCGGGGCCGAAGGGGTTTGGAACACTGAAGCTTTCTTT. This translates into CASSPLGAEGVWNTEAFF.

This clonotype has a handful of counts. This chain links TRBV20-1 with TRBJ2-1; D is tentatively TRBD1 or TRBD2 (6 bases each). Trimming left V 7 bases short and J 9 bases short, with 13 bases between. CDR3 length: 11 residues. Germline CDR1 is DFQATT and CDR2 is SNEGSKA (reference sequence). CDR3 region: CSVRGGSEQFF. As DNA, the CDR3 is TGCAGTGTTCGAGGGGGGAGTGAGCAGTTCTTC.

This clonotype was counted at least ten times. The CDR3 is CSARGHRSYEQYF. The DNA of the CDR3 is TGCAGTGCTAGAGGACATCGATCCTACGAGCAGTACTTC. The chain links TRBV20-1 to TRBJ2-7; no reliable D call. V was shortened by 1 base and J by 1 base, with 8 bases between the two germline ends. The CDR3 extends over 13 amino acids. Germline values: CDR1 DFQATT, CDR2 SNEGSKA (reference sequence).

This clonotype was seen only a few times. The V and J genes are TRBV12-3 or TRBV12-4 and TRBJ2-1; the match to TRBD2 covers 7 bases. This CDR3 comprises 15 residues. Losses at the gene ends were 6 bases for V and 5 bases for J; bases not matched to a gene: 10. CDR3 loop: CASSWPGTTHNEQFF. The CDR3 nucleotides read TGTGCCAGCAGCTGGCCGGGGACTACTCACAATGAGCAGTTCTTC.

The chain is built from TRBV29-1 and TRBJ2-2; D is perhaps TRBD2 (6 bases). The CDR3 is 14 amino acids. V lost 5 bases to trimming and J lost 2 bases, with 12 bases between them. Germline V gene sequence: CDR1 SQVTM, CDR2 ANQGSEA. CDR3 residues: CSVRLGTNTGELFF. CDR3 sequence (DNA): TGCAGCGTTAGATTAGGGACTAACACCGGGGAGCTGTTTTTT.

V is TRBV5-5 and J is TRBJ1-6; 8 positions match TRBD1. J gave up 10 bases and V 4 bases, and 13 bases lay outside the gene matches. The CDR3 has 16 amino acids. From germline, CDR1 is SGHKS and CDR2 YYEKEE (reference sequence). CDR3 DNA sequence: TGTGCCAGCAGCCCGGACAGGGCCCATTTTAGGTCACCCCTCCACTTT. Translation gives CASSPDRAHFRSPLHF.

This clonotype came up a few times. The chain carries TRBV7-9 and TRBJ2-7; D may correspond to TRBD1 or TRBD2 (5 bases each). The length of the CDR3 is 13 residues. With 2 bases removed from V and 4 bases from J, the gap between germline ends came to 9 bases. In germline, CDR1 is SEHNR, CDR2 FQNEAQ (reference sequence). The CDR3 DNA reads as TGTGCCAGCAGCTTACAGGGAGAATACGAGCAGTACTTC. Encoded protein: CASSLQGEYEQYF.

This clonotype was observed a handful of times. This chain connects TRBV10-3 to TRBJ2-7, with 8 nucleotides matching TRBD1. J lost 0 bases, V lost 4 bases, and 11 bases had no gene match. The CDR3 loop spans 17 amino acids. Germline V gene lookup returns CDR1 ENHRY and CDR2 SYGVKD. Written as DNA, the CDR3 is TGTGCCATCAGTGGGACAGGGAAAGACGCTAGCTCCTACGAGCAGTACTTC. Amino acid sequence: CAISGTGKDASSYEQYF.

Of note for this clonotype: An end of the junction does not agree with germline; a read error may underlie this. The V and J genes are TRBV5-5 and TRBJ1-1, with unresolved D. CDR3 size: 16 residues. In germline, CDR1 is SGHKS, CDR2 YYEKEE (reference sequence). CDR3 nucleotides: TGTGCCAGCAGTCCGGGGAGGATGGACCGGAACACTGAAGCTTTTTTT. Its translation: CASSPGRMDRNTEAFF.

The genes are TRBV3-1 and TRBJ1-6; D remains unclear. CDR3 length equals 15 residues. The V end lost 3 bases, the J end lost 0 bases, and 6 bases lay between the germline ends. CDR1 and CDR2 from the germline V gene are LGHDT and YNNKEL (reference sequence). CDR3 in amino acids: CASSQESSYNSPLHF. The CDR3 region has the DNA TGTGCCAGCAGCCAGGAGAGCTCCTATAATTCACCCCTCCACTTT.

The J gene is TRBJ2-1, the V gene TRBV6-4; tentatively, D is TRBD2 (6 bases). From germline, CDR1 is MRHNA and CDR2 SNTAGT. Trimming pared 3 bases from V and 5 bases from J, leaving 17 bases between. The CDR3 extends over 16 amino acids. For the CDR3, the DNA is TGTGCCAGCAGTGAGGGAGGAGGAATACTCAACAATGAGCAGTTCTTC. Residues: CASSEGGGILNNEQFF.

The rearrangement joins TRBV6-5 to TRBJ2-2, with D perhaps matching TRBD2 (7 bases). The germline V gene has CDR1 MNHEY and CDR2 SVGAGI. Trimming removed 0 bases at V and 7 bases at J, with 15 bases between. The CDR3 covers 16 residues. This chain's CDR3 is CASSYSPWGGGGELFF. As DNA, the CDR3 is TGTGCCAGCAGTTACTCGCCCTGGGGGGGCGGCGGGGAGCTGTTTTTT.